The 5 T cell receptor beta chains given below trace back to one sample, sequenced in a study of blood T cell repertoires in COVID-19. Profiling relied on immunoSEQ multiplex PCR, and the TCRdb table lists in-frame clones only, not all of them. The data hold about 180,000 clones, with 80% to 90% observed a single time. The sample taken for sequencing was peripheral blood. These receptors were collected from a man aged 55 to 70 with acute or convalescent COVID-19.

V usage is TRBV4-3 and J usage is TRBJ1-6, with D tentatively TRBD1 (5 bases). This CDR3 contains 16 residues. Germline CDR1 LGHNA, CDR2 YSLEER. The ends were cut back, 0 bases at V and 8 bases at J, with 14 bases in the middle. CDR3 loop: CASSQDRARADSPLHF. DNA for the CDR3: TGCGCCAGCAGCCAAGATAGGGCCAGGGCGGATTCACCCCTCCACTTT.

The chain joins TRBV15 to TRBJ2-5; 11 positions match TRBD2. The CDR3 loop spans 14 amino acids. Unmatched junction bases numbered 7, after V lost 9 bases and J lost 4 bases. Germline values: CDR1 LNHNV, CDR2 YYDKDF (reference sequence). The CDR3 DNA is TGTGCCACGGAATTAGCGGGAGGGAGAGAGACCCAGTACTTC. Translation: CATELAGGRETQYF.

The rearrangement joins TRBV18 to TRBJ1-2, with 10 bases aligning to TRBD1. CDR1 and CDR2 from the germline V gene are KGHSH and LQKENI. The CDR3 has 15 amino acids. Trimming cost V 4 bases and J 8 bases; bases outside gene matches: 10. CDR3 protein: CASSLRQGALGGYTF. The CDR3 bases are TGTGCCAGCTCACTTCGACAGGGGGCCCTTGGCGGCTACACCTTC.

The gene calls are TRBV5-5 and TRBJ2-7, with a tentative D call TRBD1 (6 bases). The V and J ends lost 2 bases and 2 bases respectively, with 11 bases between them. Germline CDR1 and CDR2: SGHKS and YYEKEE (reference sequence). This CDR3 has 14 residues. For the CDR3, the DNA is TGTGCCAGCAGCTTCCTACAGGGTACCTACGAGCAGTACTTC. It translates to CASSFLQGTYEQYF. The whole variable domain, remainder taken from reference TRBV5-5 and TRBJ2-7, is DAGVTQSPTHLIKTRGQQVTLRCSPISGHKSVSWYQQVLGQGPQFIFQYYEKEERGRGNFPDRFSARQFPNYSSELNVNALLLGDSALYLCASSFLQGTYEQYFGPGTRLTVT.

The rearrangement joins TRBV28 to TRBJ1-4; 7 bases are shared with TRBD1. The CDR3 contains 15 residues. From germline, CDR1 is MDHEN and CDR2 SYDVKM. The trim removed 5 bases at V and 8 bases at J, leaving 11 bases unmatched. The CDR3 sequence is CASSERQGGIEKLFF. In DNA form, the CDR3 reads TGTGCCAGCAGTGAACGACAGGGTGGGATCGAAAAACTGTTTTTT.